Listed below are T cell receptor beta chains from one sample, sequenced in a study of CXCR3-negative and CXCR3-positive naive CD8 T cells. TCRdb reprocessed the 5' RACE reads and keeps a single row for each CDR3 protein, giving no DNA. The sample totals about 38,000 distinct CDR3 sequences. The sequenced sample consisted of memory CD8+ T cells from blood. These receptors originate from a human donor in good health. Some clones in this sample may be carry-over from other donors' samples. The CDR3 runs from the conserved cysteine through the conserved F or W.

J,V,CDR3
TRBJ1-2,TRBV12-3/TRBV12-4,CASSWLGADDNYGYTF
TRBJ2-7,TRBV9,CASSVGGGGSYEQYF
TRBJ2-7,TRBV12-3/TRBV12-4,CASSLVGQILYEQYF
TRBJ2-2,TRBV28,CASGTWSTGELFF
TRBJ2-3,TRBV6-1,CASQLAGVTDTQYF
TRBJ2-1,TRBV11-2,CASSSQGGGSYNEQFF
TRBJ1-2,TRBV5-6,CASSSGTGSHGYTF
TRBJ2-7,TRBV9,CASSATGTDEQYF
TRBJ2-1,TRBV11-2,CASSRSGGSSNEQFF
TRBJ1-1,TRBV11-2,CASSHGIGAEAFF
TRBJ2-1,TRBV29-1,CSVRTGLNEQFF
TRBJ2-1,TRBV6-2/TRBV6-3,CASRPQGVYNEQFF
TRBJ1-1,TRBV29-1,CSVETGGDLEAFF
TRBJ1-2,TRBV12-3/TRBV12-4,CASSLSARGDGYTF
TRBJ2-3,TRBV4-2,CASSLLAWTSGSTDTQYF
TRBJ2-1,TRBV4-3,CDSSQDGASGGISYNEQFF
TRBJ1-2,TRBV7-2,CASSIGTVYGYTF
TRBJ2-5,TRBV29-1,CSTWTGDVETQYF
TRBJ2-2,TRBV9,CASSEHLEQANTGELFF
TRBJ2-7,TRBV9,CASSVGDTYEQYF
TRBJ2-1,TRBV3-1,CASSPSTREGLLNEQFF
TRBJ1-2,TRBV4-1,CASSQASGYGYTF
TRBJ2-7,TRBV20-1,CSAREDRAIQVYEQYF
TRBJ2-3,TRBV5-5,CASSRRQGVYGTDTQYF
TRBJ2-2,TRBV29-1,CSVGGATGELFF
TRBJ2-5,TRBV29-1,CSGRQGGQETQYF
TRBJ2-2,TRBV7-3,CASTLRGGDTGELFF
TRBJ2-1,TRBV7-8,CASSLYPGPMDEQFF
TRBJ2-7,TRBV7-9,CASRQGSQETQYF
TRBJ2-1,TRBV24-1,CATSDGSTGQFF
TRBJ2-1,TRBV5-1,CASRVAGSSYNEQFF
TRBJ2-1,TRBV15,CATSREGSYYNEQFF
TRBJ2-7,TRBV6-5,CASKVRQAGSYEQYF
TRBJ2-7,TRBV5-1,CASSLDGFEQYF
TRBJ2-1,TRBV28,CASSLTSGGNNEQFF
TRBJ2-1,TRBV7-6,CASSLSGSHSYFYNEQFF
TRBJ2-2,TRBV20-1,CSARDMGSGVTGELFF
TRBJ2-7,TRBV9,CASSLGLYEQYF
TRBJ2-7,TRBV14,CASSPDQVTYEQYF
TRBJ2-7,TRBV29-1,CSVDLGTGSYEQYF
TRBJ2-7,TRBV5-5,CASSERGNYEQYF
TRBJ2-2,TRBV29-1,CSVSGSGELFF
TRBJ2-7,TRBV5-1,CASSLAGQFYEQYF
TRBJ1-1,TRBV7-9,CASSGVTNTEAFF
TRBJ2-3,TRBV9,CASSSTDTQYF
TRBJ2-5,TRBV20-1,CSARVKTRERETQYF
TRBJ2-7,TRBV5-1,CASSSYGGYSYEQYF
TRBJ1-1,TRBV7-9,CASRESDRAGNTEAFF
TRBJ2-1,TRBV20-1,CGARDLAGPSYNEQFF
TRBJ2-1,TRBV6-2/TRBV6-3,CASRVTWGEQFF
TRBJ2-2,TRBV20-1,CSAKRTANTGELFF
TRBJ2-2,TRBV6-4,CASSSGEGNTGELFF
TRBJ2-3,TRBV28,CASTFGDTQYF
TRBJ2-3,TRBV14,CASSQDTATLDTQYF
TRBJ1-2,TRBV6-5,CASSYSPTEVLYNYGYTF
TRBJ2-7,TRBV4-3,CASSLGTGDEQYF
TRBJ2-7,TRBV2,CASSEGRGYDYEQYF
TRBJ2-5,TRBV7-6,CASSPPLGQLGQETQYF
TRBJ2-7,TRBV7-9,CASSRGTSGRGEQYF